This is a list of T cell receptor beta chains from one sample in a study of blood T cell repertoires in COVID-19. Here immunoSEQ multiplex PCR was the method, and the copy in TCRdb shows in-frame clones only, minus some. The repertoire holds some 340,000 clones, with 87% as singletons. The sample taken for sequencing was PBMCs or T cells enriched from blood (not recorded which). These receptors came from a woman in her 30s who had recovered from COVID-19. Both conserved end residues are part of each CDR3. The order of the fields is V gene, D gene, CDR3 protein. A D gene is named only where the DNA matches it firmly.

v_call: TRBV5-1
d_call: NA
cdr3_aa: CASSAEQGANTEAFF

v_call: TRBV4-3
d_call: TRBD1
cdr3_aa: CASSQERKAGGPTDTQYF

v_call: TRBV7-8
d_call: NA
cdr3_aa: CASSPGLTNTGELFF

v_call: TRBV4-1
d_call: NA
cdr3_aa: CASSQEILLVDYGYTF

v_call: TRBV9
d_call: NA
cdr3_aa: CASSQTFGDIQYF

v_call: TRBV4-3
d_call: TRBD1
cdr3_aa: CASSQDARDRGAGYTF

v_call: TRBV11-2
d_call: NA
cdr3_aa: CASSLSPSSYNSPLHF

v_call: TRBV18
d_call: TRBD1
cdr3_aa: CASSPGTGGRNSPLHF

v_call: TRBV7-2
d_call: TRBD1
cdr3_aa: CASSFLGQDGNTIYF

v_call: TRBV6-6
d_call: NA
cdr3_aa: CASSLQGGLPQHF

v_call: TRBV15
d_call: NA
cdr3_aa: CATSRVDNTDTQYF

v_call: TRBV19
d_call: NA
cdr3_aa: CASSQTVSNEKLFF

v_call: TRBV19
d_call: TRBD1
cdr3_aa: CASSITGTDYNEQFF

v_call: TRBV6-5
d_call: TRBD1
cdr3_aa: CASSFRQGANTEAFF

v_call: TRBV28
d_call: NA
cdr3_aa: CASSYLEQYQETQYF

v_call: TRBV10-3
d_call: NA
cdr3_aa: CATLDREFLRGRASYEQYF

v_call: TRBV7-2
d_call: NA
cdr3_aa: CASSQPDAETSNQPQHF

v_call: TRBV28
d_call: NA
cdr3_aa: CASSFPGSLNQPQHF

v_call: TRBV6-5
d_call: NA
cdr3_aa: CASSYVSQFNSPLHF

v_call: TRBV3-1/TRBV3-2
d_call: TRBD1
cdr3_aa: CASSQDKGDRGVQPQHF

v_call: TRBV7-9
d_call: TRBD1
cdr3_aa: CASSLYGQGRGEAFF

v_call: TRBV2
d_call: NA
cdr3_aa: CASLYRETIMEGYTF

v_call: TRBV21-1
d_call: NA
cdr3_aa: CASSPRTGLNTEAFF

v_call: TRBV6-2/TRBV6-3
d_call: TRBD2
cdr3_aa: CASSPHLALAGGETQYF

v_call: TRBV11-2
d_call: NA
cdr3_aa: CASSLRIADEQFF

v_call: TRBV6-5
d_call: NA
cdr3_aa: CASSRDTEAFF

v_call: TRBV20-1
d_call: NA
cdr3_aa: CSANLRETQYF

v_call: TRBV12-3/TRBV12-4
d_call: NA
cdr3_aa: CASRSGRTGELFF

v_call: TRBV5-1
d_call: NA
cdr3_aa: CASSFGSGTEGYTF

v_call: TRBV2
d_call: NA
cdr3_aa: CASKRGEGTEAFF

v_call: TRBV6-6
d_call: TRBD2
cdr3_aa: CASSSGTSGEETQYF

v_call: TRBV29-1
d_call: NA
cdr3_aa: CSVGQNSNQPQHF

v_call: TRBV27
d_call: TRBD1
cdr3_aa: CASSLKGQVRNEQFF

v_call: TRBV11-1
d_call: TRBD1
cdr3_aa: CASSPSDRENKQYF

v_call: TRBV7-8
d_call: NA
cdr3_aa: CASSLEPGRVGTIYF

v_call: TRBV16
d_call: TRBD1
cdr3_aa: CASSQGAWLGTEEAFF

v_call: TRBV28
d_call: NA
cdr3_aa: CASSPGTLTFLHF

v_call: TRBV12-3/TRBV12-4
d_call: NA
cdr3_aa: CASSSTGETQYF

v_call: TRBV2
d_call: TRBD1
cdr3_aa: CASSGQGGNSPLHF

v_call: TRBV7-2
d_call: TRBD2
cdr3_aa: CASSSTGGRPDTQYF